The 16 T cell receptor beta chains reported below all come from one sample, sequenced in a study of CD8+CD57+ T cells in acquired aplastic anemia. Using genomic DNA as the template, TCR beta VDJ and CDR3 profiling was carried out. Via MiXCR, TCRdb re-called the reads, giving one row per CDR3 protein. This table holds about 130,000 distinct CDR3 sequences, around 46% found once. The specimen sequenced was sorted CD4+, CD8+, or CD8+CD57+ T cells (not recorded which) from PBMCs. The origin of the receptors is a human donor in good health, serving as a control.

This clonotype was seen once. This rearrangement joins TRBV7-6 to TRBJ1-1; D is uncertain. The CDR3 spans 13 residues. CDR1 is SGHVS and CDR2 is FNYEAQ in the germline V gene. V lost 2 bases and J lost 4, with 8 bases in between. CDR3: CASSLSTGTEAFF. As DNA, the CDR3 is TGTGCCAGCAGCTTATCAACGGGCACTGAAGCTTTCTTT.

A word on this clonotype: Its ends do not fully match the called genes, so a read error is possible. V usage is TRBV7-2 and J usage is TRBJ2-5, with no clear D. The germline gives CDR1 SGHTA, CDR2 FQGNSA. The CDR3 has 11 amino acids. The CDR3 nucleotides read TGCGCCAGCAGCCAAGATAAGACCCAGTACTTC. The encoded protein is CASSQDKTQYF.

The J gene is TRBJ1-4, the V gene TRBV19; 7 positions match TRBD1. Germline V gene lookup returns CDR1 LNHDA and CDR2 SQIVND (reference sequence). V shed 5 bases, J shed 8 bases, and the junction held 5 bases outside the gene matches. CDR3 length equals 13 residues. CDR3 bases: TGTGCCAGTAGTGACAGGGCACGGGAAAAACTGTTTTTT. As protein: CASSDRAREKLFF.

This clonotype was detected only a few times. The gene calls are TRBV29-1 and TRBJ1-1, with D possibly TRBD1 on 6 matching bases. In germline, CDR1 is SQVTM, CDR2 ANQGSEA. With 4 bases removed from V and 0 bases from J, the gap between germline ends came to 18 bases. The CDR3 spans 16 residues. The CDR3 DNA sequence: TGCAGCGTTGGTCTCAACAGGGATCACATGAACACTGAAGCTTTCTTT. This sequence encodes CSVGLNRDHMNTEAFF.

CDR3 bases: TGTGCCAGCAGCCCAGGGACTTTGCAAGAGACCCAGTACTTC. This codes for CASSPGTLQETQYF. This chain uses TRBV7-9 with TRBJ2-5, with D maybe TRBD2 (6 bases). Trimming took off 5 bases at V and 2 bases at J, with 12 bases between the two ends. CDR1 is SEHNR and CDR2 is FQNEAQ in the germline V gene (reference sequence). This CDR3 is built from 14 residues.

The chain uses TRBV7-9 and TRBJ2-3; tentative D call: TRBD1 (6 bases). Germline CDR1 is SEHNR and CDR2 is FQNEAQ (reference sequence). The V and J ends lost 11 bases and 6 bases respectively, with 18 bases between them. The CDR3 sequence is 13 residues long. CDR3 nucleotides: TGTGCCCGCGCAGGACAGTCGCAGGATACGCAGTATTTT. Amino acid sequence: CARAGQSQDTQYF.

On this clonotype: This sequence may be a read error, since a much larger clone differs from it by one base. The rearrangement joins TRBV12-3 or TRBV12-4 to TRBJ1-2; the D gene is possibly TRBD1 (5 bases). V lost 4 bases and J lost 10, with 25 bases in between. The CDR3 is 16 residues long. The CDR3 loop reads CASSSAHRGARGDYTF. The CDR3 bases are TGTGCCAGCAGTTCCGCCCATAGGGGCGCCCGGGGAGACTACACCTTC.

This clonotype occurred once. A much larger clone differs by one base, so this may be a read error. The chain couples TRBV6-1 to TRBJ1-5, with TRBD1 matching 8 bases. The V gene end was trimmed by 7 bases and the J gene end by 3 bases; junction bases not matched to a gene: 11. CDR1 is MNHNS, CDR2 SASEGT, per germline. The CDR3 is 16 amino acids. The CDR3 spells CASKGQGGPPNQPQHF. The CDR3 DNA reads TGTGCCAGCAAAGGACAGGGAGGGCCCCCCAATCAGCCCCAGCATTTT.

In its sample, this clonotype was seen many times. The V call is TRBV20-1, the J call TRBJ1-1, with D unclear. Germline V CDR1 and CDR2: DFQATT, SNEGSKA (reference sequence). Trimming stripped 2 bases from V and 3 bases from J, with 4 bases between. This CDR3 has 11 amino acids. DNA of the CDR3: TGCAGTGCTAGACAGTACACTGAAGCTTTCTTT. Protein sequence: CSARQYTEAFF.

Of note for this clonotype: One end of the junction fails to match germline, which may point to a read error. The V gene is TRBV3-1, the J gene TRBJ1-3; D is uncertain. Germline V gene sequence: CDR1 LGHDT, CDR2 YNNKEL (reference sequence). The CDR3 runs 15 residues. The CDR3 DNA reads TGTGCCAGCAGCCAAGGTCGGGGTCCTGGAGACACCATATATTTT. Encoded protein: CASSQGRGPGDTIYF.

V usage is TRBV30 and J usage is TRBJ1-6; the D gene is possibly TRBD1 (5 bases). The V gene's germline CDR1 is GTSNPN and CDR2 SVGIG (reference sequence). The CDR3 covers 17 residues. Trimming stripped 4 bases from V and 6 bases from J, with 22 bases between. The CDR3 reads CAWTPSPPRQLNSPLHF. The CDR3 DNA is TGTGCCTGGACCCCTTCTCCACCGAGACAGCTTAATTCACCCCTCCACTTT.

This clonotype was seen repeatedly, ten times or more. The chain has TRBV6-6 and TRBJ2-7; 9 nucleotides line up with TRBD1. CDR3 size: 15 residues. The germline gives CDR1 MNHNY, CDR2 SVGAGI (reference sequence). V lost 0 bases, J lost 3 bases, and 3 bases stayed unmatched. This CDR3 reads CASSYSDRGNYEQYF. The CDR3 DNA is TGTGCCAGCAGTTACTCGGACAGGGGAAACTACGAGCAGTACTTC.

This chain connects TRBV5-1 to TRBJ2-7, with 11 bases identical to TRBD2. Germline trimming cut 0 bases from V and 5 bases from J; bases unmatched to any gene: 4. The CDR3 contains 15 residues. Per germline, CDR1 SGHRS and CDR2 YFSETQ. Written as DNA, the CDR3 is TGCGCCAGCAGCTTGGATACTAGCGGGGGCGACGAGCAGTACTTC. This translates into CASSLDTSGGDEQYF.

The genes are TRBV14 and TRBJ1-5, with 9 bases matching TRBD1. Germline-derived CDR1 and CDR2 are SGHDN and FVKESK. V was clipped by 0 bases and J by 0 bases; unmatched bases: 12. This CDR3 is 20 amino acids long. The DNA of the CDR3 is TGTGCCAGCAGCCAAGATAAATTCCGGGACAGGGCCCTTAGCAATCAGCCCCAGCATTTT. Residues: CASSQDKFRDRALSNQPQHF.

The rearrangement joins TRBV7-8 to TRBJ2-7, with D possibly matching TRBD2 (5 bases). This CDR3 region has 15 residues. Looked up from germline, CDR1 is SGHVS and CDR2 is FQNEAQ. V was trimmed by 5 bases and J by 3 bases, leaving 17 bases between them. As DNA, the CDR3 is TGTGCCAGCAGCCAAGAGGGCCAGAAGAACTACGAGCAGTACTTC. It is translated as CASSQEGQKNYEQYF.

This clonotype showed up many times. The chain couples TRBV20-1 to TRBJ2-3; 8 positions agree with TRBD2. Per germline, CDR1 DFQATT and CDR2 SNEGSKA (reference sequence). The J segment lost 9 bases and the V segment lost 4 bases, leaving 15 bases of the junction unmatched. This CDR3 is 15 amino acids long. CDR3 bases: TGCAGTGCTACCCCCGGGGGGGGATTCCCTTCGACGCAGTATTTT. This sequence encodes CSATPGGGFPSTQYF.